These 21 T cell receptor beta chains originate from one sample sequenced in a study of metastatic and nonmetastatic thyroid tumors. All patients were untreated before thyroid surgery. TCRdb reanalyzed the PCR reads via MiXCR. The repertoire consists of roughly 15,000 clones, with approximately 27% occurring once and the leading ten covering approximately 22%. Sequences were obtained from tumor tissue. These receptors all stem from a female donor with papillary thyroid cancer or a benign thyroid nodule (not recorded which). Some clones in this sample may be carry-over from other donors' samples.

This clone has at least ten counts. This could be a read error, since a much larger clone is one nucleotide away. This chain links TRBV11-2 with TRBJ2-2, with 12 bases lining up with TRBD2. The length of the CDR3 is 19 residues. From germline, CDR1 is SGHAT and CDR2 FQNNGV. CDR3 coding DNA: TGTGCCAGCAGCTTAGAAGGACTAGCGGGAAGATGGGGCACCGGGGGGCTGTTTTTT. This codes for CASSLEGLAGRWGTGGLFF.

A word on this clone: Just one base apart from a much larger clone, this may be a read error. The chain couples TRBV3-1 to TRBJ2-3; D might be TRBD1 (5 bases). CDR1 and CDR2 (germline): LGHDT, YNNKEL (reference sequence). The CDR3 extends over 13 amino acids. The V and J ends lost 8 bases and 6 bases respectively, with 15 bases between them. The CDR3 DNA follows: TGTGCCAGCGGATTGGGGCCGACCGATACGCAGTATTTT. Translated: CASGLGPTDTQYF.

This clone has at least ten counts. The rearrangement uses TRBV5-1 and TRBJ2-5; 8 positions match TRBD2. Unmatched junction bases numbered 3, after V lost 3 bases and J lost 2 bases. The length of the CDR3 is 14 residues. CDR1 is SGHRS and CDR2 is YFSETQ in the germline V gene. The CDR3 DNA follows: TGCGCCAGCAGCTGGGTAGCGGGGCAAGAGACCCAGTACTTC. Protein sequence: CASSWVAGQETQYF.

At least ten counts were recorded for this clone. The J gene is TRBJ2-5, the V gene TRBV14; D is ambiguous. V was pared by 0 bases and J by 1 base, with 6 bases between. Germline V gene lookup returns CDR1 SGHDN and CDR2 FVKESK. CDR3 length equals 14 residues. The CDR3 DNA is TGTGCCAGCAGCCAAGACAGCTCCCAAGAGACCCAGTACTTC. This translates into CASSQDSSQETQYF.

This clone is labeled medium-sized. The rearrangement links TRBV30 to TRBJ1-6; the D is unclear. The germline V gene has CDR1 GTSNPN and CDR2 SVGIG (reference sequence). CDR3 length: 16 amino acids. Trimming shortened V by 0 bases and J by 2 bases, and 11 bases separated the two germline ends. For the CDR3, the DNA is TGTGCCTGGAGTGTGGGGAGGGCCACCTATAATTCACCCCTCCACTTT. Its translation: CAWSVGRATYNSPLHF.

This clone has ten or more counts. The chain couples TRBV4-2 to TRBJ1-4; D uncertain. CDR1 is LGHNA and CDR2 is YNFKEQ in the germline V gene. The CDR3 totals 13 residues. The V and J ends lost 1 base and 3 bases respectively, with 3 bases between them. CDR3 region: CASSQAPNEKLFF. The CDR3 DNA sequence: TGTGCCAGCAGCCAAGCCCCTAATGAAAAACTGTTTTTT.

This rearrangement joins TRBV10-3 to TRBJ2-2; 8 bases match TRBD2. The CDR3 loop spans 16 amino acids. CDR1 ENHRY and CDR2 SYGVKD come from the germline V gene. The junction had 8 bases not matched to a gene; V was cut back by 6 bases and J by 2 bases. The CDR3 sequence: CAISTISGVNTGELFF. CDR3 in DNA: TGTGCCATCAGCACCATTAGCGGGGTCAACACCGGGGAGCTGTTTTTT.

In the case of this clone: A much larger clone lies a single base off, so this may be a read error. This chain links TRBV5-4 with TRBJ2-7; 7 bases agree with TRBD2. The CDR3 loop spans 15 amino acids. Germline V gene lookup returns CDR1 SGHNT and CDR2 YYREEE (reference sequence). The CDR3 protein is CASSLDGLGSYEQNF. For the CDR3, the DNA is TGCGCCAGCAGCTTGGATGGACTAGGGTCCTACGAGCAGAACTTC.

This clone was counted many times. The chain links TRBV5-6 to TRBJ2-3; TRBD2 matches at 11 bases. Germline V gene sequence: CDR1 SGHDT, CDR2 YYEEEE. Unmatched junction bases numbered 12, after V lost 8 bases and J lost 7 bases. The length of the CDR3 is 15 residues. CDR3 residues: CASHLTSGVGHTQYF. In nucleotides, the CDR3 is TGTGCCAGTCACCTGACTAGCGGGGTGGGGCATACGCAGTATTTT.

There are a few counts of this clone. A read error may be the cause here, since a much bigger clone is one base away. This rearrangement joins TRBV2 to TRBJ2-7; unclear D gene. CDR1 and CDR2 (germline): SNHLY, FYNNEI. The CDR3 length is 14 residues. CDR3: CASSETEHSYEQCF. CDR3 nucleotides: TGTGCCAGCAGTGAAACGGAACACTCCTACGAGCAGTGCTTC.

Regarding this clone: The same CDR3 is also encoded by other DNA sequences in this sample. This chain links TRBV2 with TRBJ2-3; possibly TRBD1 for D (5 bases). The CDR3 spans 15 residues. Trimming removed 2 bases from V and 0 bases from J, with 9 bases in between. CDR1 and CDR2 from the germline V gene are SNHLY and FYNNEI. The CDR3 bases are TGTGCCAGCAGTGAAACAGGATCTAGCACAGATACGCAGTATTTT. Protein product: CASSETGSSTDTQYF. The variable domain in full, with the rest retrieved from reference TRBV2 and TRBJ2-3, is EPEVTQTPSHQVTQMGQEVILRCVPISNHLYFYWYRQILGQKVEFLVSFYNNEISEKSEIFDDQFSVERPDGSNFTLKIRSTKLEDSAMYFCASSETGSSTDTQYFGPGTRLTVL.

This clone was seen repeatedly, ten times or more. The chain links TRBV10-1 to TRBJ2-3; D gene uncertain. Trimming took 7 bases from V and 2 from J, leaving 10 bases between them. CDR1 WNHNN and CDR2 SYGVQD come from the germline V gene (reference sequence). This CDR3 has 13 amino acids. CDR3 residues: CASKAIHTDTQYF. The CDR3 nucleotides are TGCGCCAGCAAAGCCATTCACACAGATACGCAGTATTTT.

The genes are TRBV15 and TRBJ1-1, with 7 bases aligning to TRBD1. V was clipped by 8 bases and J by 2 bases; unmatched bases: 5. This CDR3 is built from 13 residues. Germline V gives CDR1 LNHNV, CDR2 YYDKDF (reference sequence). The CDR3 sequence is CATQDRANTEAFF. CDR3 bases: TGTGCCACCCAAGACAGGGCCAACACTGAAGCTTTCTTT.

This clone was observed at least ten times. This may stem from a read error, because a much larger clone lies one nucleotide away. This rearrangement joins TRBV6-5 to TRBJ2-7; D is ambiguous. Germline loops: CDR1 MNHEY, CDR2 SVGAGI. With 4 bases removed from V and 2 bases from J, the gap between germline ends came to 9 bases. The CDR3 spans 13 residues. The CDR3 protein is CASSLVLTYEQYF. For the CDR3, the DNA is TGTGCCAGCAGTTTGGTCCTCACCTACGAGCAGTACTTC.

This clone was seen more than once but under ten times. The sample has other DNA sequences that encode this CDR3 too. The chain couples TRBV27 to TRBJ1-2; D remains unclear. V shed 2 bases and J shed 6 bases, with 10 bases lying between them. Germline assignment: CDR1 MNHEY and CDR2 SMNVEV (reference sequence). This CDR3 comprises 13 residues. CDR3 residues: CASSLGSGHGYTF. In DNA, the CDR3 is TGTGCCAGCAGTTTAGGTTCAGGTCATGGCTACACCTTC.

There are a few counts of this clone. A much bigger clone sits one base away, suggesting this may be a read error. Lacking the conserved final phenylalanine or tryptophan, this CDR3 likely reflects a read error. V and J are TRBV5-8 and TRBJ1-2; possibly TRBD1 for D (5 bases). Per germline, CDR1 SGHTS and CDR2 YDEGEE. This CDR3 is 16 amino acids long. V was trimmed by 4 bases and J by 6 bases, leaving 22 bases between them. CDR3 amino acids: CASSLTDRALGDGYTS. In DNA, the CDR3 is TGTGCCAGCAGCCTAACTGACAGAGCTCTCGGGGATGGCTACACCTCC.

This clone was recorded many times. The chain combines TRBV27 with TRBJ1-2, with unresolved D. Per germline, CDR1 MNHEY and CDR2 SMNVEV (reference sequence). The CDR3 is 14 residues long. Trimming shortened V by 2 bases and J by 5 bases, and 12 bases separated the two germline ends. In DNA, the CDR3 is TGTGCCAGCAGTTTACGGGGAGGTCCTTATGGCTACACCTTC. Its protein product is CASSLRGGPYGYTF.

Points on this clone: One end of the junction does not line up with germline, which may come from a read error. The genes are TRBV7-2 and TRBJ1-6; no reliable D call. The CDR3 runs to 15 residues. In germline, CDR1 is SGHTA, CDR2 FQGNSA. Here the CDR3 reads CASRLEGTANSPLHF. The DNA of the CDR3 is TGTGCCAGCAGATTAGAAGGAACTGCTAATTCACCCCTCCACTTT.

This clone came up many times. This chain uses TRBV4-1 with TRBJ2-3; 10 nucleotides align to TRBD2. The germline gives CDR1 MGHRA, CDR2 YSYEKL. With V trimmed by 1 base and J by 2 bases, 15 bases remained unmatched. This CDR3 comprises 20 residues. Written as DNA, the CDR3 is TGCGCCAGCAGCCAAGTCATTCCTAGCGGGAGTCGGGGGTTCACAGATACGCAGTATTTT. It codes for CASSQVIPSGSRGFTDTQYF.

This clone was detected ten times or more. The chain uses TRBV20-1 and TRBJ1-2; no clear D gene. V dropped 6 bases and J dropped 0 bases, with 2 bases sitting between them. This CDR3 has 10 residues. Per germline, CDR1 DFQATT and CDR2 SNEGSKA (reference sequence). CDR3 coding DNA: TGCAGTGCCTCTAACTATGGCTACACCTTC. Amino acid sequence: CSASNYGYTF.

This clone was seen a single time. At one end, the junction sequence differs from germline, possibly due to a read error. CDR3 coding DNA: TGTGCCAGCAGTACAGGACAGGGGTCTGGCTACGCCTTC. Translated, it gives CASSTGQGSGYAF. The V gene is TRBV5-5, the J gene TRBJ1-2, with TRBD1 matching 9 bases. Germline CDR1 is SGHKS and CDR2 is YYEKEE (reference sequence). The length of the CDR3 is 13 residues.